This T cell receptor beta chain was recorded in a study of regulatory T cells in long-lasting Graves disease. About the study: The term persistent Graves' disease signified upward of 5 years on antithyroid drugs with positive TSH receptor antibodies.

The authors built TCR beta libraries using iRepertoire HTBI primers and Arm-PCR of CDR3 regions. One entry per CDR3 protein results from TCRdb running MiXCR on the multiplex PCR reads. The sample has 600,000 to 850,000 distinct CDR3 sequences, around 30% seen once. Study-level results: Lower TCR diversity characterized persistent Graves' patients relative to newly diagnosed patients. TRBV28 was favored in persistent disease, as were TRBJ1-2 and TRBJ2-5.

On this clonotype: Its antigen remains unidentified.

The CDR3 runs to 13 residues. Germline V gives CDR1 SQVTM, CDR2 ANQGSEA. V was cut by 7 bases and J by 1 base, with 11 bases left in between. Described time point: persistent/refractory GD, antithyroid drugs over 5 years with positive TRAb. The TCR library was made from RNA extracted from PBMCs. This chain joins TRBV29-1 and TRBJ2-4, with a tentative D call TRBD1 (5 bases). Specimen: peripheral blood mononuclear cells (PBMCs), collected when the disease was refractory, from a patient treated with antithyroid drugs. The TCR originated in a female donor with Graves disease. The CDR3 loop reads CSAATGAKNIQYF. The DNA of the CDR3 is TGCAGCGCCGCTACAGGTGCCAAAAACATTCAGTACTTC.